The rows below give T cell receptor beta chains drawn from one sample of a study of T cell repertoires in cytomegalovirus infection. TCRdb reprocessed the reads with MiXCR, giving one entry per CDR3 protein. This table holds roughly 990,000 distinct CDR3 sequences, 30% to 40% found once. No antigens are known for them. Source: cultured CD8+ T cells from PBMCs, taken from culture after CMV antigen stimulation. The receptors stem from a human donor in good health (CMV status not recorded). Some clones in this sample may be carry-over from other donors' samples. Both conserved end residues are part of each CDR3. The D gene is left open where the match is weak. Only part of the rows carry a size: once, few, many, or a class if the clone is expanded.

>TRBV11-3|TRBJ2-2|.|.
TGTGCCAGCAGCTTAGCCGTAAGGGGCGCGAACACCGGGGAGCTGTTTTTT
CASSLAVRGANTGELFF
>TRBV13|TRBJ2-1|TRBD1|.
TGTGCCAGCACAGGACAGGGGGATGAGCAGTTCTTC
CASTGQGDEQFF
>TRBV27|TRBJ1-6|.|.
TGTGCCAGCAGGAAAACAGGGACTCTATATAATTCACCCCTCCACTTT
CASRKTGTLYNSPLHF
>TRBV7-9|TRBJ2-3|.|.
TGTGCCAGCAGCTCTCGACAGGATAGCACAGATACGCAGTATTTT
CASSSRQDSTDTQYF
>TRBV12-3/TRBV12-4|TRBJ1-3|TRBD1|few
TGTGCCAGCAGTATTATTAACCAGGGGGCGCCTGGAAACACCATATATTTT
CASSIINQGAPGNTIYF
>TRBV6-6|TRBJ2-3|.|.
TGTGCCAGCAGTTACGAGACAAGGGGGAGTACAGATACGCAGTATTTT
CASSYETRGSTDTQYF
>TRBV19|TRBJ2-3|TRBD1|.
TGTGCCAGTAGTATGGGGACAGCAGGGGATACGCAGTATTTT
CASSMGTAGDTQYF
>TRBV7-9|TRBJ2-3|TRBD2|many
TGTGTCATCACGGGGGGGACCCCGGATACGCAGTATTTT
CVITGGTPDTQYF
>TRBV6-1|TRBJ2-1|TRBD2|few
TGTGCCAGCAGTGTCTCTCATGCGGGGGGCTACTTCTACAATGAGCAGTTCTTC
CASSVSHAGGYFYNEQFF
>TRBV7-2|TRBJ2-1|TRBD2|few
TGTGCCAGCAGCTCGATAAGCGGGGGCTACAATGAGCAGTTCTTC
CASSSISGGYNEQFF
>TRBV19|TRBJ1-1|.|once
TGTGCCAGTAGTATCTTGGCGTACTCTCCGGGTAACACTGAAGCTTTCTTT
CASSILAYSPGNTEAFF
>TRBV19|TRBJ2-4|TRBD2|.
TGTGCCAGTAGTACCAGATGGTCGGGGGGGGAGGGCAAAAACATTCAGTACTTC
CASSTRWSGGEGKNIQYF
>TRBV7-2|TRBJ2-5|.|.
TGTGCCAGCAGCTTAGTTGGCACCTATGGAGAGACCCAGTACTTC
CASSLVGTYGETQYF
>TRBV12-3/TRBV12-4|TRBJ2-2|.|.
TGTGCCAGCAGTACCGCTGCAGGGGAGCTGTTTTTT
CASSTAAGELFF
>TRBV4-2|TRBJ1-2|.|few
TGTGCCAGCAGCCAAAATACCCCGAGATCTGCCGGGGGCTACACCTTC
CASSQNTPRSAGGYTF
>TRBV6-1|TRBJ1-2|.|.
TGTGCCAGCAGTGAAGCAGGACGCGCTAACTATGGCTACACCTTC
CASSEAGRANYGYTF
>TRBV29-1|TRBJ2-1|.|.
TGCAGCGTCGAGCACCCCCGGGATGAGCAGTTCTTC
CSVEHPRDEQFF
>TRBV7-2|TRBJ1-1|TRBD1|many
TGTGCCAGCAGCTCCATTACACCGGACAGGCGGCGTACTGAAGCTTTCTTT
CASSSITPDRRRTEAFF
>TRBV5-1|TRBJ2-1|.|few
TGCGCCAGCAGCTTGGTAAGGGGCCACAGCTCCTACAATGAGCAGTTCTTC
CASSLVRGHSSYNEQFF
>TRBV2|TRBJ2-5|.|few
TGTGCCACCAATTTGGGGACAACAACAAAGACCCAGTACTTC
CATNLGTTTKTQYF
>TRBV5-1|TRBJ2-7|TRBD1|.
TGCGCCAGCAGCTGGACAGGGGCCCTTATCTACGAGCAGTACTTC
CASSWTGALIYEQYF
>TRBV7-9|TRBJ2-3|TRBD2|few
TGTGCCAGCAGCGCCCAGGGAGGGCCCGATACGCAGTATTTT
CASSAQGGPDTQYF
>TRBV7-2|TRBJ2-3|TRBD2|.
TGTGCCAGCAGCTTAGGCATCTCACTAGCGGGGATCACAGATACGCAGTATTTT
CASSLGISLAGITDTQYF
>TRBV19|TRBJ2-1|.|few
TGTGCCAGTAGTACGGTAGCGGAGAGCTCCTACAATGAGCAGTTCTTC
CASSTVAESSYNEQFF
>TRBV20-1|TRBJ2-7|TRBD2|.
TGCAGTGCTAGGGGACTAGCGGGGGGTTATACGGGCGAGCAGTACTTC
CSARGLAGGYTGEQYF
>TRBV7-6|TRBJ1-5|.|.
TGTGCCAGCAGCCTAGACCCTCTGGCTGGTCAGCCCCAGCATTTT
CASSLDPLAGQPQHF
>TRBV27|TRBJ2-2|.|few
TGTGCCAGCAGTTTAGATTGGGGGTTGGACACCGGGGAGCTGTTTTTT
CASSLDWGLDTGELFF
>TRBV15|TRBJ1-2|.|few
TGTGCCACCAGCGAGGGGGTGACGGAAGGCTACACCTTC
CATSEGVTEGYTF
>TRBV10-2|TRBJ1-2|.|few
TGCGCCAGCAGTGAGCGGGGGACGGAGGGCCGAAGCTCCTATGGCTACACCTTC
CASSERGTEGRSSYGYTF
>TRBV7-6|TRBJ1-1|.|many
TGTGCCAGCAGCTCTTATTTAGGGGATCCGAGTCGCGAAGCTTTCTTT
CASSSYLGDPSREAFF
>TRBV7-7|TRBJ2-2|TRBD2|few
TGTGCTAGCAGACCCACTAGCGGGGGTAACACCGGGGAGCTGTTTTTT
CASRPTSGGNTGELFF
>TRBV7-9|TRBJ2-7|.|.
TGTGCCAGCAGCTTAGGAGGACACCCCTTGGGCGAGCAGTACTTC
CASSLGGHPLGEQYF
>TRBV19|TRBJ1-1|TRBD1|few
TGTGCCAGTAGGACCGGACAGGGAGCTTTCTTT
CASRTGQGAFF
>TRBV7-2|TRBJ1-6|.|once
TGTGCCAGCAGCTCCGGGACTAGTCCAAATTTACCCCTCCACTTT
CASSSGTSPNLPLHF
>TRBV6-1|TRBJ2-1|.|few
TGTGCCAGCAGTCTCCGACAGAGCCAAGCTTATACTAACAATGAGCAGTTCTTC
CASSLRQSQAYTNNEQFF
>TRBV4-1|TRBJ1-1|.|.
TGCGCCAGCAGCCAAGTAGACGGGAACACTGAAGCTTTCTTT
CASSQVDGNTEAFF
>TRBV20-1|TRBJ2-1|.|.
TGCAGTGCTAGAGATCCGGGGCCCGATTGGTACAATGAGCAGTTCTTC
CSARDPGPDWYNEQFF
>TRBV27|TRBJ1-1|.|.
TGTGCCAGCAGTTTATCGATCCGGGTGGAAGCTTTCTTT
CASSLSIRVEAFF
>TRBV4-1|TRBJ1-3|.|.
TGCGCCAGCAGCCAAGAGGGCAGGGGACTCGACACCATATATTTT
CASSQEGRGLDTIYF
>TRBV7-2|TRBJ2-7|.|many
TGTGCCAGCAGCTTAAAATTGGACGAGCAGTACTTC
CASSLKLDEQYF
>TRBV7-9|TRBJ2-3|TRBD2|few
TGTGCCAGCAGCTCTTCCCCCGCTACTAGCGACACAGATACGCAGTATTTT
CASSSSPATSDTDTQYF
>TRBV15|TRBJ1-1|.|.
TGTGCCACCAGCAGAGATCGGGGGTGGAACATGAACACTGAAGCTTTCTTT
CATSRDRGWNMNTEAFF
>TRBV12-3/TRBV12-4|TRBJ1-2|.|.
TGTGCCAGCAGTGGCCGGGACCGCGGGTATGGCTACACCTTC
CASSGRDRGYGYTF
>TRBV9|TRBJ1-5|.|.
TGTGCCAGCAGCGACGGGGGGCAGCCCCAGCATTTT
CASSDGGQPQHF
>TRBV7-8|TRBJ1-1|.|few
TGTGCCAGCAGCTCGTCCCCACAGGGATACACTGAAGCTTTCTTT
CASSSSPQGYTEAFF
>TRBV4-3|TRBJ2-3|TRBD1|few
TGCGCCAGCAGCCAAGATGGTGGACAGGGGTTCACAGATACGCAGTATTTT
CASSQDGGQGFTDTQYF
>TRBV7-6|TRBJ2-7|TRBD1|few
TGTGCCAGCAGCTTAGTGGGACAGACCTACGAGCAGTACTTC
CASSLVGQTYEQYF
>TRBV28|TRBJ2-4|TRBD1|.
TGTGCCAGCAGTTTATGGTCAGGGGGAGCCAAAAACATTCAGTACTTC
CASSLWSGGAKNIQYF
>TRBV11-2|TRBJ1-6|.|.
TGTGCCAGCAGCCCCTGGTCCGCGCGGGGAGGGAATTCACCCCTCCACTTT
CASSPWSARGGNSPLHF
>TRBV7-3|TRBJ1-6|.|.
TGTGCCAGCAGCTTAAACCCCCAACGGGTCGGTTCACCCCTCCACTTT
CASSLNPQRVGSPLHF
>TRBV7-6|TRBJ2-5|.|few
TGTGCTAGCAGCTACGGACTAGGGGGAGAGACCCAGTACTTC
CASSYGLGGETQYF
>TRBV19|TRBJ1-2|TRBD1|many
TGTGCCAGCAGCCCGGGACAGGGGAGCTATGGCTACACCTTC
CASSPGQGSYGYTF
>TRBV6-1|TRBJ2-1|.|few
TGTGCCACCGCTTATGAGCAGTTCTTC
CATAYEQFF
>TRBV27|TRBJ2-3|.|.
TGTGCCACCCATGCATGGGGGACGCAGTATTTT
CATHAWGTQYF